The following is a T cell receptor (beta chain) sequence with its context. Its antigen is currently unknown. The germline V gene encodes CDR1 LNHDA and CDR2 SQIVND (reference sequence). The CDR3 sequence is 21 residues long. V was pared by 3 bases and J by 0 bases, with 18 bases of the junction left unmatched. The table came from immunoSEQ multiplex PCR; TCRdb's copy has only in-frame clones and leaves some out. The data contain about 2.3 million clones, 92% of them singletons. This specimen comes from a study of shared clonotypes between healthy human individuals. Study-wide background: Per donor, CD8 memory used one plate, CD8 naive used two, CD4 memory used three and CD4 naive used three.

Study observations and caveats: Shared clonotypes across all four donors exceeded non-shared ones in generation probability.

The sample comprised naive CD4+ T cells from PBMCs. The subset is: CD45RA+ positively selected. The sequence was collected from a man younger than 35 in good health. Some clones in this sample may be carry-over from other donors' samples. This chain uses TRBV19 with TRBJ2-2, with 8 bases lining up with TRBD2. The CDR3 DNA sequence: TGTGCCAGTAGTATCATAATCGGGAGGGCCGGGGGGTTCGCGAACACCGGGGAGCTGTTTTTT. Its protein product is CASSIIIGRAGGFANTGELFF. Drawing the rest from reference TRBV19 and TRBJ2-2, the complete variable domain is DGGITQSPKYLFRKEGQNVTLSCEQNLNHDAMYWYRQDPGQGLRLIYYSQIVNDFQKGDIAEGYSVSREKKESFPLTVTSAQKNPTAFYLCASSIIIGRAGGFANTGELFFGEGSRLTVL.